The 14 T cell receptor beta chains listed next were all sequenced from one sample in a study of T cells in localized non-small cell lung cancer. Sequencing used immunoSEQ multiplex PCR; TCRdb keeps in-frame clones, though not all of them. This table holds about 45,000 clones, more than 85% found once. This sample comprised PBMCs, obtained before any cancer treatment. The receptors were gathered from a woman aged 40 to 75 with stage II lung adenocarcinoma.

This chain uses TRBV11-2 with TRBJ1-2, with D possibly TRBD1 on 5 matching bases. The CDR3 runs 15 residues. V was shortened by 3 bases and J by 5 bases, with 16 bases between the two germline ends. CDR1 and CDR2 (germline): SGHAT, FQNNGV. This CDR3 is CASSFEAGPAYGYTF. The DNA for the CDR3 is TGTGCCAGCAGCTTCGAGGCAGGGCCCGCGTATGGCTACACCTTC. The full variable domain, with the rest looked up from reference TRBV11-2 and TRBJ1-2, is EAGVAQSPRYKIIEKRQSVAFWCNPISGHATLYWYQQILGQGPKLLIQFQNNGVVDDSQLPKDRFSAERLKGVDSTLKIQPAKLEDSAVYLCASSFEAGPAYGYTFGSGTRLTVV.

V and J are TRBV5-1 and TRBJ2-7; 10 nucleotides align to TRBD1. The CDR3 spans 13 residues. The germline V gene encodes CDR1 SGHRS and CDR2 YFSETQ. Trimming removed 3 bases from V and 3 bases from J; junction bases left unmatched: 0. CDR3 residues: CASSWDRGYEQYF. CDR3 in DNA: TGCGCCAGCAGCTGGGACAGGGGCTACGAGCAGTACTTC. Filled out from reference TRBV5-1 and TRBJ2-7, the complete variable domain reads KAGVTQTPRYLIKTRGQQVTLSCSPISGHRSVSWYQQTPGQGLQFLFEYFSETQRNKGNFPGRFSGRQFSNSRSEMNVSTLELGDSALYLCASSWDRGYEQYFGPGTRLTVT.

The chain carries TRBV9 and TRBJ2-7; possibly TRBD1 for D (7 bases). Germline CDR1 is SGDLS and CDR2 is YYNGEE. This CDR3 region has 16 residues. Trimming stripped 0 bases from V and 3 bases from J, with 16 bases between. CDR3 sequence: CASSVGGTVSSYEQYF. CDR3 sequence (DNA): TGTGCCAGCAGCGTAGGCGGGACAGTAAGTAGCTACGAGCAGTACTTC.

The genes are TRBV11-2 and TRBJ2-3; 15 bases map to TRBD2. Germline V gives CDR1 SGHAT, CDR2 FQNNGV. V was pared by 3 bases and J by 5 bases, with 0 bases of the junction left unmatched. CDR3 length: 15 residues. CDR3 loop: CASSLGLAGGDTQYF. The CDR3 DNA reads TGTGCCAGCAGCTTGGGACTAGCGGGAGGAGATACGCAGTATTTT.

This chain uses TRBV19 with TRBJ2-4, with D perhaps assigned TRBD1 or TRBD2 (5 bases each). Per germline, CDR1 LNHDA and CDR2 SQIVND (reference sequence). Trimming pared 3 bases from V and 2 bases from J, leaving 20 bases between. The CDR3 extends over 18 amino acids. This chain's CDR3 is CASSIEGAGSATKNIQYF. The CDR3 region has the DNA TGTGCCAGTAGTATTGAAGGGGCAGGGAGTGCGACCAAAAACATTCAGTACTTC.

The chain has TRBV28 and TRBJ1-1; D perhaps matches TRBD1 (5 bases). With 6 bases removed from V and 4 bases from J, the gap between germline ends came to 9 bases. Germline V gives CDR1 MDHEN, CDR2 SYDVKM. The CDR3 consists of 12 residues. The CDR3 DNA sequence: TGTGCCAGCAGCCCCCAGGGCACTGAAGCTTTCTTT. Its translation is CASSPQGTEAFF.

The V and J genes are TRBV25-1 and TRBJ2-1; 9 bases are shared with TRBD1. Germline V CDR1 and CDR2: MGHDK, SYGVNS. V gave up 6 bases and J gave up 5 bases; unmatched junction bases: 8. This CDR3 spans 15 amino acids. The CDR3 DNA sequence: TGTGCCAGCAGGGGGGGACAGGGAAGACACAATGAGCAGTTCTTC. Its protein is CASRGGQGRHNEQFF. Filled out from reference TRBV25-1 and TRBJ2-1, the complete variable domain reads EADIYQTPRYLVIGTGKKITLECSQTMGHDKMYWYQQDPGMELHLIHYSYGVNSTEKGDLSSESTVSRIRTEHFPLTLESARPSHTSQYLCASRGGQGRHNEQFFGPGTRLTVL.

The chain couples TRBV28 to TRBJ2-7; TRBD1 aligns across 11 bases. CDR3 length: 15 residues. Germline V CDR1 and CDR2: MDHEN, SYDVKM. The ends lost 1 base at V and 3 bases at J; junction bases unmatched: 2. CDR3 sequence (DNA): TGTGCCAGCAGTTTATTGGGGACAGGGGGCTACGAGCAGTACTTC. The encoded protein is CASSLLGTGGYEQYF.

The chain couples TRBV6-1 to TRBJ2-4; 8 bases map to TRBD2. Germline CDR1 and CDR2: MNHNS and SASEGT. The junction had 6 bases not matched to a gene; V was cut back by 2 bases and J by 6 bases. The CDR3 loop spans 15 amino acids. CDR3 DNA: TGTGCCAGCAGTGAACCGGGACTAGTCGGAAACATTCAGTACTTC. This gives the protein CASSEPGLVGNIQYF.

This chain joins TRBV10-2 and TRBJ2-5; 7 bases are a match to TRBD2. Germline loops: CDR1 WSHSY, CDR2 SAAADI. Trimming removed 5 bases from V and 4 bases from J; junction bases left unmatched: 10. This CDR3 spans 15 amino acids. As DNA, the CDR3 is TGCGCCAGCAGTTCGCGGGCGGGAGAAAGAGAGACCCAGTACTTC. Amino acid sequence: CASSSRAGERETQYF.

This chain uses TRBV7-6 with TRBJ2-5; 8 bases agree with TRBD2. Germline loops: CDR1 SGHVS, CDR2 FNYEAQ. V shed 1 base, J shed 2 bases, and the junction held 6 bases outside the gene matches. The CDR3 contains 16 residues. The CDR3 spells CASSLVAGGGQETQYF. CDR3 DNA: TGTGCCAGCAGCTTAGTTGCGGGGGGAGGGCAAGAGACCCAGTACTTC.

This clone was seen just once. The chain joins TRBV27 to TRBJ1-1; TRBD1 might be the D (5 bases). The germline CDR1 and CDR2 sequences are MNHEY and SMNVEV (reference sequence). This CDR3 spans 14 amino acids. V lost 6 bases, J lost 1 base, and 12 bases lay in between. This CDR3 is CASRPLGRNTEAFF. The CDR3 DNA reads TGTGCCAGCAGGCCTTTGGGGCGGAACACTGAAGCTTTCTTT.

In its sample, this clone was seen once. The chain uses TRBV28 and TRBJ2-1; D call uncertain. The germline V gene has CDR1 MDHEN and CDR2 SYDVKM. The V and J ends lost 6 bases and 5 bases respectively, with 14 bases between them. The CDR3 length is 14 residues. The CDR3 DNA reads as TGTGCCAGCAGGGCTTCTGAATGGAACAATGAGCAGTTCTTC. Its protein product is CASRASEWNNEQFF. Using reference TRBV28 and TRBJ2-1 for the parts outside the CDR3, the full variable domain is DVKVTQSSRYLVKRTGEKVFLECVQDMDHENMFWYRQDPGLGLRLIYFSYDVKMKEKGDIPEGYSVSREKKERFSLILESASTNQTSMYLCASRASEWNNEQFFGPGTRLTVL.

V usage is TRBV2 and J usage is TRBJ2-6; perhaps TRBD1 as D (6 bases). The CDR3 runs to 15 residues. V shed 8 bases and J shed 0 bases, with 11 bases lying between them. Germline V lookup: CDR1 SNHLY, CDR2 FYNNEI. The CDR3 region has the DNA TGTGCCAGCTCGACAGGCCGCTCTGGGGCCAACGTCCTGACTTTC. It encodes CASSTGRSGANVLTF.